These 21 T cell receptor beta chains share one sample of origin, sequenced in a study of regulatory T cells in long-lasting Graves disease (dated by TCRdb to about 2021). Reading the label with the study, this specimen's time point is: newly diagnosed GD, antithyroid drugs for less than 3 months. For both TCR sequencing and RNA sequencing, RNA was extracted from PBMCs in TRIzol. The library was obtained by multiplex PCR. TCRdb shows the sequencer as Illumina HiSeq 4000. To build TCR beta libraries, CDR3 regions were amplified by Arm-PCR using iRepertoire HTBI primers. TCRdb reran the public reads through fastp at Q25 and MiXCR, keeping productive beta chains. Each CDR3 protein appears once, grouped with its most common genes and DNA. In all, the sample holds approximately 400,000 distinct CDR3 sequences, and approximately 16% of those were seen once. The ten largest clones capture roughly 7.7% of the sample.

This sample was shared with a second study, whose subject was T cells in Graves' hyperthyroidism and ophthalmopathy.

The specimen was peripheral blood mononuclear cells (PBMCs), collected at new diagnosis, from a patient treated with antithyroid drugs. These receptors were obtained from a woman in her thirties or forties with Graves disease. Donor details come from another sample of the same person, matched by shared clones.

This clonotype was detected only a few times. This chain joins TRBV7-3 and TRBJ1-4, with 9 bases that match TRBD1. The J segment lost 5 bases and the V segment lost 1 base, leaving 11 bases of the junction unmatched. Germline V CDR1 and CDR2: SGHTA, FQGTGA. The CDR3 sequence is 18 residues long. The CDR3, as DNA: TGTGCCAGCAGCTTAAATTATAGGCGGGACAGGGAGAATGAAAAACTGTTTTTT. Amino acids: CASSLNYRRDRENEKLFF.

This chain uses TRBV20-1 with TRBJ1-4; D is unclear. In germline, CDR1 is DFQATT, CDR2 SNEGSKA (reference sequence). This CDR3 region has 14 residues. With 6 bases removed from V and 0 bases from J, the gap between germline ends came to 11 bases. DNA of the CDR3: TGCAGTGCACCACTAAGCGCAACTAATGAAAAACTGTTTTTT. Translating it yields CSAPLSATNEKLFF.

This clonotype was recorded many times. This chain uses TRBV28 with TRBJ2-3, with 7 bases aligning to TRBD2. V shed 3 bases and J 2 bases; nucleotides not matched to a gene: 11. The CDR3 runs 17 residues. The germline V gene encodes CDR1 MDHEN and CDR2 SYDVKM. In DNA, the CDR3 is TGTGCCAGCAGTTTCGGTCCTGGGACTATATTCACAGATACGCAGTATTTT. Its translation: CASSFGPGTIFTDTQYF.

This clonotype occurred many times. The chain recombines TRBV10-3 with TRBJ2-2; a weak D match, TRBD1 (6 bases). Germline CDR1 and CDR2: ENHRY and SYGVKD. This CDR3 region has 15 residues. Trimming cost V 0 bases and J 5 bases, with 10 bases left between them. CDR3 DNA sequence: TGTGCCATCAGTGAGTCGGAAGGGACAACCGGGGAGCTGTTTTTT. Translating gives CAISESEGTTGELFF.

The table lists this clonotype with many counts. The V call is TRBV10-1, the J call TRBJ2-1; a weak D match, TRBD1 (6 bases). The CDR3 covers 14 residues. Germline V lookup: CDR1 WNHNN, CDR2 SYGVQD (reference sequence). V lost 6 bases and J lost 6, with 15 bases in between. The CDR3 loop is CASRKGGESNEQFF. DNA for the CDR3: TGCGCCAGCAGGAAAGGGGGAGAATCCAATGAGCAGTTCTTC.

This clonotype came up many times. The V gene is TRBV28, the J gene TRBJ1-1; no definite D call. The germline V gene has CDR1 MDHEN and CDR2 SYDVKM. V gave up 3 bases and J gave up 1 base, with 12 bases separating them. This CDR3 spans 15 amino acids. The CDR3 is CASSLRSQRNTEAFF. The CDR3 region has the DNA TGTGCCAGCAGTTTGAGGTCACAGCGGAACACTGAAGCTTTCTTT.

This clonotype was counted between two and nine times. The V and J genes are TRBV19 and TRBJ2-1; the D gene is possibly TRBD2 (5 bases). Trimming cost V 7 bases and J 9 bases, with 16 bases left between them. The CDR3 contains 13 residues. Germline CDR1 reads LNHDA; CDR2 reads SQIVND (reference sequence). CDR3 sequence: CASTDGRISEQFF. The CDR3 bases are TGTGCCAGTACAGATGGGAGAATAAGTGAGCAGTTCTTC.

This clonotype was detected ten times or more. V usage is TRBV7-2 and J usage is TRBJ1-2; 8 positions agree with TRBD1. The CDR3 loop spans 15 amino acids. J gave up 4 bases and V 6 bases, and 10 bases lay outside the gene matches. Germline V gene lookup returns CDR1 SGHTA and CDR2 FQGNSA. CDR3 in DNA: TGTGCCAGCAGTACCGGACAGGGTAGAGCCTATGGCTACACCTTC. It translates to CASSTGQGRAYGYTF.

This rearrangement joins TRBV19 to TRBJ1-6; D remains unclear. The V and J ends lost 9 bases and 10 bases respectively, with 16 bases between them. CDR3 length: 13 residues. Germline lookup yields CDR1 LNHDA and CDR2 SQIVND (reference sequence). CDR3 DNA sequence: TGTGCCAGCTCACCACAATTAGGCTCACCCCTCCACTTT. This codes for CASSPQLGSPLHF.

V is TRBV9 and J is TRBJ2-1; perhaps D is TRBD1 or TRBD2 (5 bases each). Germline loops: CDR1 SGDLS, CDR2 YYNGEE. The CDR3 has 15 amino acids. V was pared by 0 bases and J by 4 bases, with 11 bases between. CDR3 sequence reads: CASSVAGAVYNEQFF. The CDR3 bases are TGTGCCAGCAGCGTAGCCGGGGCGGTTTACAATGAGCAGTTCTTC.

A few counts support this clonotype. The rearrangement uses TRBV9 and TRBJ2-1, with TRBD2 matching over 7 bases. This CDR3 has 15 residues. Per the germline V gene, CDR1 is SGDLS and CDR2 is YYNGEE. V shed 0 bases, J shed 2 bases, and the junction held 2 bases outside the gene matches. The chain's CDR3 is CASSVEAGTYNEQFF. The CDR3 DNA reads TGTGCCAGCAGCGTAGAAGCGGGAACCTACAATGAGCAGTTCTTC.

With regard to this clonotype: A far larger clone is a single base away, which makes a read error likely. The CDR3 spells CASSLGGGSPAETQYF. The CDR3 nucleotides read TGTGCCAGCAGCTTAGGGGGTGGGTCCCCGGCGGAGACCCAGTACTTC. V gene TRBV11-2 combines with J gene TRBJ2-5; D is uncertain. The CDR3 runs 16 residues. The germline gives CDR1 SGHAT, CDR2 FQNNGV. V lost 1 base and J 5 bases, leaving 17 bases between the germline ends.

This clonotype showed up many times. J is TRBJ2-1 and V is TRBV2; the match to TRBD2 covers 11 bases. Germline CDR1 is SNHLY and CDR2 is FYNNEI. The CDR3 spans 15 residues. Trimming at V came to 4 bases and at J to 7 bases, leaving 6 bases not matched to a gene. CDR3 DNA sequence: TGTGCCAGCAGTGTCGGGACTAGCGGCCCTAATGAGCAGTTCTTC. This gives the protein CASSVGTSGPNEQFF.

In this sample, this clonotype turned up a few times. The chain carries TRBV15 and TRBJ2-3; a weak D match, TRBD1 (5 bases). Trimming stripped 1 base from V and 3 bases from J, with 14 bases between. CDR1 and CDR2 (germline): LNHNV, YYDKDF (reference sequence). The CDR3 covers 16 residues. CDR3 sequence reads: CATSRAFQGRTDTQYF. CDR3 sequence (DNA): TGTGCCACCAGCAGAGCCTTTCAGGGAAGGACAGATACGCAGTATTTT.

Points on this clonotype: The junction does not match germline at one end; this may be a read error. The CDR3 is CASTGLASSNEQYF. CDR3 bases: TGTGCCAGCACCGGACTAGCCTCCTCCAACGAGCAGTACTTC. The chain has TRBV3-1 and TRBJ2-7; 8 nucleotides align to TRBD2. CDR3 length: 14 residues. CDR1 LGHDT and CDR2 YNNKEL come from the germline V gene (reference sequence).

This clonotype has at least ten counts. The J gene is TRBJ2-7, the V gene TRBV7-9; 9 bases agree with TRBD1. The V gene's germline CDR1 is SEHNR and CDR2 FQNEAQ (reference sequence). CDR3 length equals 16 residues. J lost 1 base, V lost 5 bases, and 9 bases had no gene match. The chain's CDR3 is CASSPAAGQGSYEQYF. The CDR3 nucleotides read TGTGCCAGCAGCCCAGCAGCGGGACAGGGTTCCTACGAGCAGTACTTC.

In the case of this clonotype: At one end the junction does not follow the germline gene, possibly because of a read error. The chain joins TRBV28 to TRBJ1-2, with a weak D call TRBD1 (5 bases). Germline lookup yields CDR1 MDHEN and CDR2 SYDVKM. The CDR3 is 12 amino acids. Written as DNA, the CDR3 is TGTGCCAGCAGTACCAGGGCGTTCGGCTACACTTTC. It is translated as CASSTRAFGYTF.

This clonotype was counted at least ten times. The chain employs TRBV12-3 or TRBV12-4 and TRBJ1-3; 9 nucleotides align to TRBD1. CDR3 size: 15 residues. V dropped 5 bases and J dropped 2; count of bases not matched to a gene: 4. The CDR3 DNA reads as TGTGCCAGCAGTCAACAGGGGGCGACTGGAAACACCATATATTTT. Translating gives CASSQQGATGNTIYF.

This clonotype was detected ten times or more. The DNA for the CDR3 is TGTGCCAGCAGCCAAGAGGGAGCGGGAGTTCAAGAGACCCAGTACTTC. This codes for CASSQEGAGVQETQYF. V usage is TRBV3-1 and J usage is TRBJ2-5; 8 bases match TRBD2. This CDR3 region has 16 residues. Trimming removed 0 bases from V and 2 bases from J; junction bases left unmatched: 5. The germline V gene encodes CDR1 LGHDT and CDR2 YNNKEL (reference sequence).

This clonotype was observed many times. This chain connects TRBV5-1 to TRBJ2-3, with 13 bases fitting TRBD2. CDR3 size: 18 residues. V trimming: 4 bases; J trimming: 7 bases; junction bases outside the gene matches: 15. Germline V gene data show CDR1 as SGHRS and CDR2 as YFSETQ. DNA of the CDR3: TGCGCCAGCAGCGAGGGGGGACTAGCGGGGAGTTGGATGAATACGCAGTATTTT. Its protein product is CASSEGGLAGSWMNTQYF.

This clonotype has at least ten counts. The V call is TRBV2, the J call TRBJ2-7; 11 nucleotides agree with TRBD2. The ends lost 3 bases at V and 4 bases at J; junction bases unmatched: 2. The CDR3 contains 14 residues. Germline CDR1 and CDR2: SNHLY and FYNNEI. CDR3 protein: CASSEGLAVYEQYF. CDR3 coding DNA: TGTGCCAGCAGTGAGGGACTAGCGGTATACGAGCAGTACTTC.